A selection of T cell receptor beta chains follows, all from one sample in a study of post-analysis software for immune sequencing data. Via MiXCR, TCRdb re-called the PCR reads, giving one row per CDR3 protein. The data show about 560,000 distinct CDR3 sequences, around 47% seen once. The sample comprised blood. These receptors were collected from a girl between 10 and 17 years old with multiple sclerosis. Both conserved end residues are part of each CDR3. Each record gives: V gene, CDR3 protein.

TRBV5-1	CASSLAGGGQGHEQYF
TRBV7-9	CASSLTQGNNEQFF
TRBV5-1	CASSSRTSGFSTSSYEQYF
TRBV5-1	CASSPWTGSFSGETQYF
TRBV10-3	CAISEEGSNEKLFF
TRBV28	CASWGASQNNEQFF
TRBV12-3/TRBV12-4	CASRLAVDNEQFF
TRBV20-1	CSAHLDRDYGCTF
TRBV24-1	CATSDRTSGGAIDEQFF
TRBV10-3	CAISESRAGGPVTDTQYF
TRBV5-5	CASSLMSYNEQFF
TRBV6-6	CASSYIQGDQPQHF
TRBV7-8	CASSLVSYRGYTF
TRBV12-3/TRBV12-4	CASKEDSLNSPLHF
TRBV27	CASSSDTGPEQYF
TRBV5-1	CASSMDAGYNEQFF
TRBV5-6	CASSFRGGSTDTQYF
TRBV6-6	CASSLGTGEREQYF
TRBV15	CATSRDLLTKNTQYF
TRBV20-1	CSAISGRLAYEQYF
TRBV5-1	CASSLGAGVDTDTQYF
TRBV7-3	CASSPDRLSYNEQFF
TRBV20-1	CSAGRDYTEAFF
TRBV12-3/TRBV12-4	CASRPDSQTQYF
TRBV10-2	CASSDPGRQPQHF
TRBV28	CASSLEGVNDEAFF
TRBV12-3/TRBV12-4	CASSLSPIHRQASTYEQYF
TRBV2	CATRLVDTQYF
TRBV20-1	CSARDLSRDYNEQFF
TRBV29-1	CGVDALAVTYNEQFF
TRBV21-1	CASSPISGGEAFF
TRBV4-1	CASSQGDRAGGYTF